Described below is a single TCR beta chain sequence and its context. The source of the sample is a study of blood T cell repertoires in COVID-19. The CDR3 is made up of 14 amino acids. The table came from immunoSEQ multiplex PCR; TCRdb's copy has only in-frame clones and leaves some out. This table holds 72,000 or so clones, 80% to 90% found once. The sequenced sample was peripheral blood. The chain recombines TRBV12-2 with TRBJ2-7; TRBD2 is the table's D call and was not checked against the DNA. TRBV12-2 is termed a pseudogene. The sequence came from a man aged 50 or older with active COVID-19. This CDR3 reads CASRFPRDYYEQYF. The CDR3 DNA follows: TGTGCAAGTCGCTTCCCCCGGGACTACTACGAGCAGTACTTC.